The count of the clone carrying this T cell receptor beta chain is one. The CDR3 is made up of 11 amino acids. CDR1 and CDR2 (germline): DFQATT, SNEGSKA (reference sequence). V lost 2 bases and J lost 2, with 4 bases in between. Authors' processing steps: Amplification with reference gene primers provided the estimates of nucleated cell counts. TCRdb keeps only in-frame clones here, not all; method: immunoSEQ multiplex PCR. The V and J calls and clone size are taken from that table; D and trimming were inferred from the DNA. The sample consists of 60,000 to 75,000 clones, around 89% of them appearing once. The data were obtained in a study of blood T cell repertoires in COVID-19. Study background: Italy, Spain and the United States were the sources of the convalescent and acute COVID-19 samples. T cells, B-cell-depleted T cells, or PBMCs provided the cDNA or gDNA that served as material.

The receptor was derived from a human donor in a cohort sampled during active COVID-19. The sample taken for sequencing was peripheral blood. The chain uses TRBV20-1 and TRBJ2-7; D ambiguous. The CDR3 coding sequence is TGCAGTGCTAGACCGGCCTACGAGCAGTACTTC. Translating gives CSARPAYEQYF.